In its sample, the clone carrying this TCR beta chain was seen many times. Its target is unknown. The CDR3 totals 15 residues. Trimming pared 4 bases from V and 6 bases from J, leaving 16 bases between. Per germline, CDR1 SEHNR and CDR2 FQNEAQ (reference sequence). No treatment had been given to any patient before thyroid surgery. Study processing details: To classify distant metastasis in papillary thyroid cancer, a model was built from CDR3 differences across clinicopathological groups. TCRdb reassembled clones from the PCR reads with MiXCR. The V and J calls and clone size are TCRdb's, not the authors'. This table holds 15,000 to 20,000 clones, under 30% found once. These data belong to a study of metastatic and nonmetastatic thyroid tumors. As for the study in general: Comparison of repertoires was carried out across blood and tumor or nodule tissue from malignant and benign thyroid patients.

Study-wide results and caveats: Patients with malignant thyroid tumors reportedly had significantly higher TCR beta diversity than those with benign nodules, in blood and tumor.

This TCR came from a female donor with papillary thyroid cancer or a benign thyroid nodule (not recorded which). Some clones in this sample may be carry-over from other donors' samples. The sample consisted of adjacent normal tissue. V and J are TRBV7-9 and TRBJ1-5, with D uncertain. The CDR3 region is CASSSEAVAGQPQHF. In DNA, the CDR3 is TGTGCCAGCAGCTCGGAGGCGGTAGCGGGTCAGCCCCAGCATTTT. Complete variable domain (other parts from reference TRBV7-9 and TRBJ1-5): DTGVSQNPRHKITKRGQNVTFRCDPISEHNRLYWYRQTLGQGPEFLTYFQNEAQLEKSRLLSDRFSAERPKGSFSTLEIQRTEQGDSAMYLCASSSEAVAGQPQHFGDGTRLSIL.